One and the same sample provided the 27 T cell receptor beta chains below, sequenced in a study of tumor-infiltrating lymphocytes in primary liver carcinoma. Total RNA (approximately 500 ng) served as template for TCR beta cDNA synthesis primed by a constant-region primer. Sequencing libraries for TCR beta derived from three nested multiplex PCR rounds that used slightly modified ARM-PCR. The study ran its first two PCR rounds for approximately 10 cycles each, using TRBV1-TRBV30 forward primers and a C-beta reverse primer. TCRdb re-analysed the multiplex PCR reads in MiXCR, keeping a single row per CDR3 protein. In the table there are about 41,000 distinct CDR3 sequences, around 70% of which are singletons. RNA and DNA were co-extracted from approximately 20-30 mg of unsorted bulk tissue. Material: liver tumor tissue from sampling region 2. The subset here: tumor region T2, inferior pole. The receptors were sampled from a man between 40 and 49 years old with primary liver carcinoma and hepatitis B virus infection.

With regard to this clonotype: An end of the junction differs from the germline gene, which may be a read error. The rearrangement links TRBV19 to TRBJ1-5, with D tentatively TRBD1 (5 bases). Germline V gives CDR1 LNHDA, CDR2 SQIVND (reference sequence). CDR3 size: 14 residues. CDR3: CASTMTEDHQPHHF. The CDR3 nucleotides are TGTGCCAGTACTATGACAGAAGATCATCAGCCCCATCATTTT.

CDR3 amino acids: CASSLTLAGNDEQFF. In DNA form, the CDR3 reads TGTGCCAGCAGCTTAACTCTAGCGGGAAACGATGAGCAGTTCTTC. The chain combines TRBV7-3 with TRBJ2-1, with 9 nucleotides matching TRBD2. V lost 0 bases to trimming and J lost 8 bases; unmatched junction nucleotides: 5. Per the germline V gene, CDR1 is SGHTA and CDR2 is FQGTGA. This CDR3 comprises 15 residues.

About this clonotype itself: One junction end disagrees with the germline gene, perhaps due to a read error. The rearrangement links TRBV6-1 to TRBJ1-2, with D unresolved. This CDR3 has 14 residues. CDR1 and CDR2 (germline): MNHNS, SASEGT. The CDR3 protein is CASSEACALYGYTF. The CDR3 region has the DNA TGTGCCAGCAGTGAGGCCTGCGCTCTCTATGGCTATACCTTC.

The rearrangement joins TRBV29-1 to TRBJ2-7; TRBD2 matches at 10 bases. The CDR3 consists of 16 residues. Trimming cost V 7 bases and J 1 base; bases outside gene matches: 13. Germline lookup yields CDR1 SQVTM and CDR2 ANQGSEA. CDR3 nucleotides: TGCAGCGCTCTGGAGGGGACTAGCGCAATTTCCTACGAGCAGTACTTC. Its protein is CSALEGTSAISYEQYF.

Note on this clonotype: In this CDR3 the conserved last residue, phenylalanine or tryptophan, is missing, so a read error is likely. The DNA is omitted, as the CDR3 cannot be located on it reliably, and the CDR3 follows TCRdb's listing. This chain links TRBV6-4 with TRBJ2-1; the listed D gene, TRBD2, was not tested against the DNA. Ends included, the CDR3 has 14 residues. Germline CDR1 MRHNA, CDR2 SNTAGT. CDR3 in amino acids: CASSDQPRGGPHIL.

On this clonotype: At one of its ends the junction is not consistent with the germline gene, which may arise from a read error. The rearrangement uses TRBV28 and TRBJ2-7; maybe TRBD2 (6 bases). The length of the CDR3 is 14 residues. Germline CDR1 MDHEN, CDR2 SYDVKM. The DNA of the CDR3 is TGTGCCAGCAGTTTAGGAGTGGGACTTGACGAGCGGTACTTC. Its protein product is CASSLGVGLDERYF.

The J gene is TRBJ2-5, the V gene TRBV5-1; 8 bases map to TRBD1. Losses at the gene ends were 6 bases for V and 2 bases for J; bases not matched to a gene: 9. From germline, CDR1 is SGHRS and CDR2 YFSETQ. The CDR3 has 15 residues. The CDR3 loop reads CASTSDRAGQETQYF. The CDR3 DNA reads as TGCGCCAGCACCTCGGACAGGGCTGGGCAAGAGACCCAGTACTTC.

A note on this clonotype: A much larger clone lies one base from this, so it may be a read error. CDR3 loop: CAASDSIAGTNNEQFF. In DNA, the CDR3 is TGTGCCGCCAGTGATAGTATAGCGGGAACAAACAATGAGCAGTTCTTC. The chain combines TRBV24-1 with TRBJ2-1, with TRBD2 matching 8 bases. Germline lookup yields CDR1 KGHDR and CDR2 SFDVKD. The CDR3 extends over 16 amino acids.

To note about this clonotype: A read error may explain this, as a much larger clone is one base away. The rearrangement joins TRBV11-2 to TRBJ1-1, with D perhaps matching TRBD1 (5 bases). This CDR3 has 14 amino acids. Germline CDR1 SGHAT, CDR2 FQNNGV. V was trimmed by 4 bases and J by 1 base, leaving 10 bases between them. CDR3 in amino acids: CASSWGRTNTEAFF. The CDR3 DNA is TGTGCCAGCAGCTGGGGACGGACGAACACTGAAGCTTTCTTT.

The chain recombines TRBV11-1 with TRBJ1-1; D gene ambiguous. There are 13 residues in the CDR3. With 2 bases removed from V and 5 bases from J, the gap between germline ends came to 9 bases. CDR1 and CDR2 from the germline V gene are SGHAT and FQDESV (reference sequence). The CDR3 DNA reads as TGTGCCAGCAGCTTATTTCCGGAGACTGAAGCTTTCTTT. Its protein product is CASSLFPETEAFF.

This clonotype has only a few counts. J is TRBJ2-3 and V is TRBV7-2, with 8 bases matching TRBD2. V shed 0 bases, J shed 5 bases, and the junction held 1 base outside the gene matches. Germline V gives CDR1 SGHTA, CDR2 FQGNSA. The CDR3 consists of 14 residues. This CDR3 reads CASSLAAGGDTQYF. The DNA of the CDR3 is TGTGCCAGCAGCTTAGCGGCGGGAGGAGATACGCAGTATTTT.

Note on this clonotype: The junction does not match germline at one end; this may be a read error. V and J are TRBV6-2 or TRBV6-3 and TRBJ2-1; D not certain. CDR1 is MNHEY, CDR2 SVGEGT, per germline. The CDR3 has 15 amino acids. The chain's CDR3 is CAGSPSATLSGEQFF. CDR3 DNA: TGTGCCGGCAGTCCCAGCGCTACATTGAGTGGGGAGCAGTTCTTC.

On this clonotype itself: Mismatch with germline at one junction end may stem from a read error. In nucleotides, the CDR3 is TGTGCCAGCAGCCCAAGGACTAGCGGGCTTTCCTACGGGCAGCACTTC. It is translated as CASSPRTSGLSYGQHF. V usage is TRBV28 and J usage is TRBJ2-7, with 11 nucleotides matching TRBD2. The V gene's germline CDR1 is MDHEN and CDR2 SYDVKM. The CDR3 totals 16 residues.

In regard to this clonotype: Germline and junction disagree at one end, which may indicate a read error. V is TRBV29-1 and J is TRBJ2-3, with D tentatively TRBD2 (6 bases). This CDR3 is built from 14 residues. Germline-derived CDR1 and CDR2 are SQVTM and ANQGSEA. In DNA, the CDR3 is TGCAGCGTTGAGAGATGGGAGGTTACAGATACGCGGTATTTT. Protein: CSVERWEVTDTRYF.

This clonotype is large (0.1 to 1%) by share. The V call is TRBV29-1, the J call TRBJ2-5; TRBD1 is a possible D gene (5 bases). The V and J ends lost 0 bases and 4 bases respectively, with 12 bases between them. This CDR3 has 14 amino acids. CDR1 is SQVTM, CDR2 ANQGSEA, per germline. The CDR3 is CSVEDVGQGETQYF. Written as DNA, the CDR3 is TGCAGCGTTGAAGATGTCGGACAAGGAGAGACCCAGTACTTC.

With regard to this clonotype: At one of its ends the junction is not consistent with the germline gene, which may arise from a read error. The gene calls are TRBV19 and TRBJ2-2, with unresolved D. The CDR3 is 11 amino acids. Germline loops: CDR1 LNHDA, CDR2 SQIVND (reference sequence). The CDR3, as DNA: TGTGCCGGTAGTATATTTGGGAAGCTGTTTTTT. Its protein product is CAGSIFGKLFF.

The genes are TRBV11-2 and TRBJ2-7, with no clear D. Per the germline V gene, CDR1 is SGHAT and CDR2 is FQNNGV. The ends were cut back, 4 bases at V and 6 bases at J, with 10 bases in the middle. The CDR3 is 12 residues long. The CDR3, as DNA: TGTGCCAGCAGCTCGTCAGGCCTCGAGCAGTACTTC. Translation gives CASSSSGLEQYF.

The rearrangement uses TRBV6-1 and TRBJ2-5; no definite D call. The germline CDR1 and CDR2 sequences are MNHNS and SASEGT. This CDR3 contains 15 residues. V lost 9 bases and J 1 base, leaving 18 bases between the germline ends. The CDR3 DNA reads as TGTGCCAGTGGTGAAGCAGTGGGCGGCCAAGAGACCCAGTACTTC. This sequence encodes CASGEAVGGQETQYF.

Points on this clonotype: Its ends do not fully match the called genes, so a read error is possible. The chain links TRBV29-1 to TRBJ2-3; TRBD2 might be the D (5 bases). This CDR3 region has 15 residues. Looked up from germline, CDR1 is SQVTM and CDR2 is ANQGSEA. The CDR3 bases are TGCAGAGTTGAGGGCGGAGCCGGCATCTCAGATACGCAGTATTTT. Translation: CRVEGGAGISDTQYF.

A word on this clonotype: The CDR3 does not end in the conserved phenylalanine or tryptophan, so this is likely a read error. The chain employs TRBV5-4 and TRBJ2-1, with TRBD2 matching over 14 bases. The trim removed 5 bases at V and 7 bases at J, leaving 8 bases unmatched. The CDR3 spans 16 residues. The germline V gene has CDR1 SGHNT and CDR2 YYREEE (reference sequence). In DNA form, the CDR3 reads TGTGCCAGCAGTCCGGGACTAGCGGGAGAGAGGAATGAGCAGTTCCTC. Protein: CASSPGLAGERNEQFL.

This clonotype was seen only a few times. This could be a read error, since a much larger clone is one nucleotide away. The CDR3 DNA sequence: TGTGCCAGCAACCGGGACTTACCCTACGAGCAGTACTTC. Translated: CASNRDLPYEQYF. The chain combines TRBV5-6 with TRBJ2-7; TRBD2 is a possible D gene (6 bases). The CDR3 sequence is 13 residues long. V lost 6 bases to trimming and J lost 2 bases, with 12 bases between them. Germline V CDR1 and CDR2: SGHDT, YYEEEE.

This clonotype was seen at least ten times. The V call is TRBV7-9, the J call TRBJ2-1, with 11 nucleotides matching TRBD2. The CDR3 consists of 16 residues. CDR1 and CDR2 from the germline V gene are SEHNR and FQNEAQ (reference sequence). After removal of 1 base from V and 5 bases from J, the junction contained 4 bases not matched to a gene. The CDR3 loop reads CASSLVTSGRNNEQFF. For the CDR3, the DNA is TGTGCCAGCAGCTTAGTCACTAGCGGGAGAAACAATGAGCAGTTCTTC.

The V and J genes are TRBV6-1 and TRBJ2-2, with D unclear. This CDR3 region has 16 residues. The germline V gene has CDR1 MNHNS and CDR2 SASEGT. V dropped 5 bases and J dropped 4 bases, with 17 bases sitting between them. This CDR3 is CASSSPPAPLTGELFF. DNA of the CDR3: TGTGCCAGCAGTAGTCCCCCGGCGCCCCTCACCGGGGAGCTGTTTTTT.

The chain links TRBV12-3 or TRBV12-4 to TRBJ2-1; D is uncertain. Deletions cut 2 bases from V and 6 bases from J, with 5 bases between. The CDR3 loop spans 12 amino acids. In DNA, the CDR3 is TGTGCCAGCAGTTTACTGGGCAATGAGCAGTTCTTC. Amino acids: CASSLLGNEQFF.

This clonotype was seen many times. The chain employs TRBV7-9 and TRBJ2-2, with 7 bases lining up with TRBD1. The CDR3 has 13 residues. Germline loops: CDR1 SEHNR, CDR2 FQNEAQ (reference sequence). The V segment lost 5 bases and the J segment 8 bases; nucleotides outside the gene matches: 5. This chain's CDR3 is CASSDRVAGELFF. The DNA of the CDR3 is TGTGCCAGCAGCGACAGGGTAGCGGGGGAGCTGTTTTTT. The full variable domain, its missing parts supplied by reference TRBV7-9 and TRBJ2-2, is DTGVSQNPRHKITKRGQNVTFRCDPISEHNRLYWYRQTLGQGPEFLTYFQNEAQLEKSRLLSDRFSAERPKGSFSTLEIQRTEQGDSAMYLCASSDRVAGELFFGEGSRLTVL.

Points on this clonotype: No conserved phenylalanine or tryptophan is present at the end of the CDR3, so a read error is the likely explanation. This rearrangement joins TRBV12-3 or TRBV12-4 to TRBJ2-1; the D is unclear. The CDR3 is made up of 14 amino acids. Trimming took off 3 bases at V and 2 bases at J, with 8 bases between the two ends. CDR3 residues: CASSFENTYNEQFL. The CDR3 coding sequence is TGTGCCAGCAGTTTTGAGAATACCTACAATGAGCAGTTCTTA.

This clonotype was found a few times. A junction end diverges from the germline sequence, so it may reflect a read error. The chain carries TRBV5-8 and TRBJ2-1; D gene ambiguous. Germline V gene sequence: CDR1 SGHTS, CDR2 YDEGEE. This CDR3 is 13 amino acids long. CDR3: CTSSLPMSNEQFF. The CDR3, as DNA: TGTACCAGCAGCTTGCCCATGAGCAATGAGCAGTTCTTC.